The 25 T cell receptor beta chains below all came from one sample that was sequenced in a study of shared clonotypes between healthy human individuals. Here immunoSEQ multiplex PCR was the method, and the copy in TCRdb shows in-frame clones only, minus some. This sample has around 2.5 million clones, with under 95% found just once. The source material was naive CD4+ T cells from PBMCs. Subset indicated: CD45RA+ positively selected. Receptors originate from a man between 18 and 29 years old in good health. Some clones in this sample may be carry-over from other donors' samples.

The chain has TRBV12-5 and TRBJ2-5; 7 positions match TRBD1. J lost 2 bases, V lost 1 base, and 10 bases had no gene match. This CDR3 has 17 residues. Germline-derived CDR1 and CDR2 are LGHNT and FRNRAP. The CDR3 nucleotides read TGTGCTAGTGGTTTGGCCTACGGGACAGACGTACAAGAGACCCAGTACTTC. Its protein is CASGLAYGTDVQETQYF.

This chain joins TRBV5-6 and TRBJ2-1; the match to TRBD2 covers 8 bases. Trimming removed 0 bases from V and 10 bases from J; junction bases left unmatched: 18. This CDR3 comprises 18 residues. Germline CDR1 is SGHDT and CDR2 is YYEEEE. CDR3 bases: TGTGCCAGCAGCTTGGGAGGGGCGACTAGCGCGCAGGCGGAGGAGCAGTTCTTC. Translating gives CASSLGGATSAQAEEQFF.

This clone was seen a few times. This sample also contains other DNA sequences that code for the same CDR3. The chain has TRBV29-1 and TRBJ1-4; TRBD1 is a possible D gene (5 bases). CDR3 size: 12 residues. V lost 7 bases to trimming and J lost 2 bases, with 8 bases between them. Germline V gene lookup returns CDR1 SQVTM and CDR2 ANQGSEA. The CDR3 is CSGGATNEKLFF. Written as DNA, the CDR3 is TGCAGCGGGGGCGCGACTAATGAAAAACTGTTTTTT.

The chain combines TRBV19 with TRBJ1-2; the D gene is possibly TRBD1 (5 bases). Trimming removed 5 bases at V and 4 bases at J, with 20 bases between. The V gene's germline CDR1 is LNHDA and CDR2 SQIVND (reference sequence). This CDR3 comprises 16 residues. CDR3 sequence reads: CASSPPRGGDSYGYTF. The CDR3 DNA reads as TGTGCCAGTAGTCCGCCGCGCGGGGGGGACTCCTATGGCTACACCTTC.

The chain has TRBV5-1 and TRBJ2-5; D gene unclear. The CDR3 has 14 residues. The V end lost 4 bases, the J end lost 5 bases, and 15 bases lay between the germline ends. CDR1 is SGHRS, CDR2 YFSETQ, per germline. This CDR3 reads CASSAVWMRETQYF. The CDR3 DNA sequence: TGCGCCAGCAGCGCAGTCTGGATGAGGGAGACCCAGTACTTC.

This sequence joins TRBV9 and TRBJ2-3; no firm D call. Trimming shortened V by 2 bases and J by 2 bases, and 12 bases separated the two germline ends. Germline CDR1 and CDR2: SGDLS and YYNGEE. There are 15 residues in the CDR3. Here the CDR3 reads CASSVFHGYTDTQYF. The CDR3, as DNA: TGTGCCAGCAGCGTTTTCCACGGATACACAGATACGCAGTATTTT.

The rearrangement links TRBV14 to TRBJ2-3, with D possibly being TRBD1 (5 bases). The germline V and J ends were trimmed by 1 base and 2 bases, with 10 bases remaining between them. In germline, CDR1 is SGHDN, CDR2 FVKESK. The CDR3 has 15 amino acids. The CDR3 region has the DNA TGTGCCAGCAGCCAAGTTCAGGGTACCACAGATACGCAGTATTTT. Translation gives CASSQVQGTTDTQYF.

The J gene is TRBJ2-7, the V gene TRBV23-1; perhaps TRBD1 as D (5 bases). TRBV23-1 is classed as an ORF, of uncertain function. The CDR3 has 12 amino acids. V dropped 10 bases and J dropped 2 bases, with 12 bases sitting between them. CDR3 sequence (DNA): TGCGCCACCGACGTGGGGCCCTACGAGCAGTACTTC. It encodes CATDVGPYEQYF.

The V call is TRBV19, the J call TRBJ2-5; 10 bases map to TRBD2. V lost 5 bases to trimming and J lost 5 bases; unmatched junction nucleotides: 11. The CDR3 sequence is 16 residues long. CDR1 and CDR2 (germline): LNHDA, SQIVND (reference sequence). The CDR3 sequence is CASSSRSSGSGETQYF. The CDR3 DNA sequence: TGTGCCAGTAGTTCCCGGTCTAGCGGGAGTGGCGAGACCCAGTACTTC.

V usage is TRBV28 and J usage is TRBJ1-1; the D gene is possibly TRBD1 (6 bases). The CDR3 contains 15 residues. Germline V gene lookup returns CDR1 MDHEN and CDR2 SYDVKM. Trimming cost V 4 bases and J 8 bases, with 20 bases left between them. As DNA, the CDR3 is TGTGCCAGCAGTTCCACAGGGAGATGGGCAGGGGAAGCTTTCTTT. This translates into CASSSTGRWAGEAFF.

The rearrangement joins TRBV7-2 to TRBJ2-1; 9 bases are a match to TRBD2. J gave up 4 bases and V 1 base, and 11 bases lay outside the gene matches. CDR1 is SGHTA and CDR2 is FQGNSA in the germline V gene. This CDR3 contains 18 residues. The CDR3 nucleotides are TGTGCCAGCAGCTTAGGATTGGGGGCTAGCGGGGTATACAATGAGCAGTTCTTC. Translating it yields CASSLGLGASGVYNEQFF.

In DNA form, the CDR3 reads TGTGCCAGCAGGCCAGGGACAGGGGAATCACAAGAGACCCAGTACTTC. Protein: CASRPGTGESQETQYF. This chain links TRBV28 with TRBJ2-5; 10 bases agree with TRBD1. CDR1 and CDR2 (germline): MDHEN, SYDVKM. The CDR3 contains 16 residues. The V and J ends lost 6 bases and 2 bases, in that order; junction bases with no gene match: 9.

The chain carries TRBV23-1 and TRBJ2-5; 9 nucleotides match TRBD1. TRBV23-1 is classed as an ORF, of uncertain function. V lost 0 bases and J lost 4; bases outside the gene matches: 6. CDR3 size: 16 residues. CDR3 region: CASSQSFRTGVETQYF. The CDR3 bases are TGCGCCAGCAGTCAATCGTTCCGGACAGGGGTAGAGACCCAGTACTTC.

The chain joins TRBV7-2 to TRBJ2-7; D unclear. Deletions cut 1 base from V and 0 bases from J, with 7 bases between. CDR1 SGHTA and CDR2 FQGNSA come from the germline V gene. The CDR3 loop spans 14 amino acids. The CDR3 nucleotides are TGTGCCAGCAGCTTAGACAGCAACTCCTACGAGCAGTACTTC. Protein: CASSLDSNSYEQYF.

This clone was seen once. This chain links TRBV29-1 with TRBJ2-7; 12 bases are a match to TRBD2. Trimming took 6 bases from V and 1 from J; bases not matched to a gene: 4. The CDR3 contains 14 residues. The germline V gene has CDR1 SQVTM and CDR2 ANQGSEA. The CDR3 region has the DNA TGCAGCGTGATGGGACTAGCGGGTTCCTACGAGCAGTACTTC. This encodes CSVMGLAGSYEQYF.

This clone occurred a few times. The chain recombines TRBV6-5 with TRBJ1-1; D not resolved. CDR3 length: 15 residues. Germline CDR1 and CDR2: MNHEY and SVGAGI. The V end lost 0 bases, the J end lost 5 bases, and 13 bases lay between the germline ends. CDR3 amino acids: CASSYSGGASTEAFF. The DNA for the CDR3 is TGTGCCAGCAGTTACTCAGGAGGAGCTTCGACTGAAGCTTTCTTT.

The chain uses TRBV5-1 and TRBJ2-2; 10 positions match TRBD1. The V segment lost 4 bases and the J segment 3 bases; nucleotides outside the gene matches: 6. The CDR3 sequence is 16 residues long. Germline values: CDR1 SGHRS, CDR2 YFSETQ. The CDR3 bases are TGCGCCAGCAGCCGGGGAGGGACAGGGGACACCGGGGAGCTGTTTTTT. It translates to CASSRGGTGDTGELFF.

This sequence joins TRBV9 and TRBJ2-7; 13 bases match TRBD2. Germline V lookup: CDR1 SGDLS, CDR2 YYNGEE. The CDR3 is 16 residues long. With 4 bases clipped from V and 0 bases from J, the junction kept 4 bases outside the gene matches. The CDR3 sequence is CASSTGLAGVSYEQYF. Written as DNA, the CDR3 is TGTGCCAGCAGCACAGGACTAGCGGGGGTCTCCTACGAGCAGTACTTC.

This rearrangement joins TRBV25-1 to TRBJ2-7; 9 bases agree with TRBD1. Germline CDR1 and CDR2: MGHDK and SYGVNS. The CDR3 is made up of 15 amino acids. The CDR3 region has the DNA TGTGCTACCAGGGAATTCCGGGACAGGGCGGAGGAGCAGTACTTC. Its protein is CATREFRDRAEEQYF.

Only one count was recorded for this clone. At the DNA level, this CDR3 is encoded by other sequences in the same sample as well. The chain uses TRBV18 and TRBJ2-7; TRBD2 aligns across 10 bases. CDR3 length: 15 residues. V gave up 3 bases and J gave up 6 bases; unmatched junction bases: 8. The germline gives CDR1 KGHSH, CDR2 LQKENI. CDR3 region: CASSPTGTSVGEQYF. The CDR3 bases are TGTGCCAGCTCACCTACCGGGACTAGCGTAGGCGAGCAGTACTTC.

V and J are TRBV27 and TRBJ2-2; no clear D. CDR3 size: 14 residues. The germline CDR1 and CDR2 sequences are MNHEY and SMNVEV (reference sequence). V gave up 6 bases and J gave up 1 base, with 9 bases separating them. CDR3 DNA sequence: TGTGCCAGCAGAGAAACTGTGAACACCGGGGAGCTGTTTTTT. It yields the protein CASRETVNTGELFF.

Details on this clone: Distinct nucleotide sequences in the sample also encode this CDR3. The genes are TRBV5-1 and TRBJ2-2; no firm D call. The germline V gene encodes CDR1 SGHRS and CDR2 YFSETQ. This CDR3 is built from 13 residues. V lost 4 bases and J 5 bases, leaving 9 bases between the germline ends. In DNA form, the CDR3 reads TGCGCCAGCAGCAGTCTAGGAACCGGGGAGCTGTTTTTT. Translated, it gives CASSSLGTGELFF.

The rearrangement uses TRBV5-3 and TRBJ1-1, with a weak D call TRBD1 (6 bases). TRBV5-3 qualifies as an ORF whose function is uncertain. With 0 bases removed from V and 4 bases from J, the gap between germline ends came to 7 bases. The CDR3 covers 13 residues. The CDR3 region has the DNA TGTGCCAGAAGCTTGGTCAGGGGCACTGAAGCTTTCTTT. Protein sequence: CARSLVRGTEAFF.

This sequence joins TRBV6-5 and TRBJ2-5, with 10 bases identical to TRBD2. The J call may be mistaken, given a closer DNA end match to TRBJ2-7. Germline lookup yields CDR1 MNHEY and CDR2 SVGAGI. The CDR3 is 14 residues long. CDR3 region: CASSSPGLASEQYF. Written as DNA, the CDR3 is TGTGCCAGCAGTTCACCGGGACTAGCGAGCGAGCAGTACTTC.

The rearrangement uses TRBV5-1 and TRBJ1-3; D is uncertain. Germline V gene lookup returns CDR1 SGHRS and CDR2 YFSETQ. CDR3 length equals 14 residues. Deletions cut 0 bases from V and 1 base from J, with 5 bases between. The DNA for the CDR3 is TGCGCCAGCAGCTTGGGGGAGTCTGGAAACACCATATATTTT. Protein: CASSLGESGNTIYF.